This entry is about one TCR beta chain. It lacks a known antigen. The sequencer was an Illumina HiSeq 2000. The TCR beta cDNA libraries were made using 5'RACE template switching, a step that added both a universal primer site and unique molecular identifiers. Priming for cDNA synthesis came from the TCR beta constant segment, and two successive PCR amplification steps followed. In the source study's methods: MIGEC handled demultiplexing of the reads and grouping by UMI, while MiTCR was used to assemble and quantify clonotypes. To exclude erroneous sequences, any TCR cDNA sequence not supported by at least two reads was discarded. The tcR package was used for downstream repertoire analysis, and clonotypes were matched across fractions by CDR3 nucleotide sequence plus V segment. VDJmatch was used to annotate antigen specificity against VDJdb, with one amino acid substitution in CDR3 allowed. Through TCRdb reprocessing, the reads give one entry per CDR3 protein sequence; DNA is omitted. TCRdb, not the authors, supplied the V and J calls. The sample table includes about 390,000 distinct CDR3 sequences. About 11% of the sample comes from the top ten.

The CDR3 goes from the cysteine to the phenylalanine over 13 residues. A DNA sequence was not provided. The germline V gene sets CDR1 to SQVTM and CDR2 to ANQGSEA. A commercial ELISA kit detecting HCMV-specific IgG in serum was used to determine HCMV serostatus. Ficoll density gradient centrifugation was used to isolate peripheral blood mononuclear cells from blood. This specimen belongs to a study of T cells expressing NK-cell markers (dated by TCRdb to the early 2020s). For context, the study as a whole: Three sorted T-cell subsets (CD3+CD56+NKG2C+, CD3+CD56+NKG2C- and CD3+CD56-NKG2C+) from roughly eight donors had their TCR beta-chain repertoires profiled. The eight sequenced donors were randomly selected healthy volunteers, three men and five women. Libraries were sequenced as 2 x 150 bp reads on Illumina HiSeq 2000/2500, MiSeq or NextSeq. Among the eight sequenced donors, only one was HCMV-seronegative, while the other seven were HCMV-seropositive. Study-wide findings and limitations: Those dominant clonotypes were again the most abundant among CD3+CD56-NKG2C+ cells in several donors, at roughly 28.3-65%. It remained unclear whether the expanded NKG2C-expressing T cell clones were specific for HCMV antigens. In six donors, the dominant CD3+CD56+NKG2C+ clonotypes were found to rank among the top 10 CD8+ clonotypes and to make up roughly 1.0-8% of CD8+ T cells.

Sequencing used blood T cells: a sorted CD56 or NKG2C T cell subset, CD4+ or CD8+ T cells, or bulk PBMC T cells (not recorded which). This chain is built from TRBV29-1 and TRBJ1-3; with no DNA, the TCRdb D assignment of TRBD1 cannot be verified. The sequence derives from a woman in her forties or fifties in good health. Donor details come from another sample of the same person, matched by shared clones. CDR3 reads: CSVTFWGGNTIYF. With the portions outside the CDR3 filled from the reference TRBV29-1 and TRBJ1-3 genes, the complete variable region becomes SAVISQKPSRDICQRGTSLTIQCQVDSQVTMMFWYRQQPGQSLTLIATANQGSEATYESGFVIDKFPISRPNLTFSTLTVSNMSPEDSSIYLCSVTFWGGNTIYFGEGSWLTVV.